The clone carrying this T cell receptor beta chain is a singleton in its sample. The data originate from a study of OX40 agonist ivuxolimab in advanced cancers. Sequencing was performed with immunoSEQ multiplex PCR; in TCRdb, only in-frame clones are kept and a portion is missing. The sample lists 3,500 or so clones; roughly nine tenths were seen once. CDR1 is MDHEN, CDR2 SYDVKM, per germline. V lost 3 bases, J lost 10 bases, and 13 bases lay in between. CDR3 length: 14 amino acids. The chain uses TRBV28 and TRBJ1-6, with a possible D match to TRBD1 (5 bases). The TCR comes from an adult with an advanced solid tumor such as melanoma, head and neck, liver or kidney cancer. The sequences come from CD4+ or CD8+ T cells sorted from blood, collected in a trial of the OX40 agonist ivuxolimab. CDR3 loop: CASSFGGGGSPLHF. DNA of the CDR3: TGTGCCAGCAGTTTCGGGGGAGGAGGATCACCCCTCCACTTT.